A selection of T cell receptor beta chains follows, all from one sample in a study of blood T cells in healthy people across ages. TCRdb re-analysed the 5' RACE reads in MiXCR, keeping a single row per CDR3 protein. The top ten clones hold about a fifth of a sample with 850,000 to 1,000,000 distinct CDR3 sequences, 45% to 60% of them seen once. The sequencing input was blood. The receptors here all came from a woman aged 55-75 years in good health. Both conserved end residues are part of each CDR3. The order of the fields is V gene, D gene, J gene, clone size, CDR3 protein, CDR3 DNA. A D gene is named only where the DNA matches it firmly. Size is omitted from some rows. Given values are once, few, many or a class for expanded clones.

TRBV10-3	TRBD1	TRBJ1-4	few	CAIRRDRNEKLFF	TGTGCCATCAGACGGGACAGAAACGAAAAACTGTTTTTT
TRBV18	-	TRBJ2-7	-	CASSNRNRYSDEQYF	TGTGCCAGCTCAAACAGGAACAGATATTCGGACGAGCAGTACTTC
TRBV20-1	-	TRBJ2-3	-	CSARREGQYF	TGCAGTGCTAGGCGGGAAGGGCAGTATTTT
TRBV7-9	-	TRBJ2-1	-	CASSPPSGTSYNEQFF	TGTGCCAGCAGCCCTCCCAGTGGAACCTCCTACAATGAGCAGTTCTTC
TRBV14	-	TRBJ2-6	-	CASTKAVSGANVLTF	TGTGCCAGCACCAAGGCCGTCTCTGGGGCCAACGTCCTGACTTTC
TRBV4-3	-	TRBJ2-3	-	CASSQEDLRGEHADTQYF	TGCGCCAGCAGCCAAGAGGACTTAAGGGGGGAGCACGCAGATACGCAGTATTTT
TRBV12-3/TRBV12-4	TRBD2	TRBJ2-5	-	CASSPRLAGAETQYF	TGTGCCAGCAGCCCACGACTAGCGGGAGCAGAGACCCAGTACTTC
TRBV28	TRBD2	TRBJ2-1	-	CASSSPGGIDNEQFF	TGTGCCAGCAGTTCGCCGGGGGGGATAGACAATGAGCAGTTCTTC
TRBV27	TRBD2	TRBJ2-5	few	CASSLSNPGTSGIGQETQYF	TGTGCCAGCAGTTTATCGAACCCCGGGACTAGCGGGATTGGGCAAGAGACCCAGTACTTC
TRBV7-9	-	TRBJ2-1	-	CASSPPVVGPSTYNEQFF	TGTGCCAGCAGCCCCCCGGTGGTCGGGCCTTCCACCTACAATGAGCAGTTCTTC
TRBV5-1	-	TRBJ2-1	once	CASSLDTVYEEQFF	TGCGCCAGCAGCTTGGACACAGTGTACGAGGAGCAGTTCTTC
TRBV15	-	TRBJ2-3	-	CATSTTQAVSQYF	TGTGCCACCAGCACAACTCAGGCTGTTTCGCAGTATTTT
TRBV7-2	-	TRBJ2-7	-	CASSGYRVHEQYF	TGTGCCAGCAGCGGATACAGGGTCCACGAGCAGTACTTC
TRBV29-1	TRBD1	TRBJ2-7	-	CSGGSAGGNEQYF	TGCAGCGGAGGATCTGCAGGGGGAAACGAGCAGTACTTC
TRBV7-2	-	TRBJ2-7	few	CASSLLRDAFEQYF	TGTGCCAGCAGCTTACTGCGGGATGCTTTCGAGCAGTACTTC
TRBV29-1	TRBD1	TRBJ2-3	-	CSAMKRTGVADTQYF	TGCAGCGCCATGAAAAGGACAGGGGTCGCAGATACGCAGTATTTT
TRBV28	-	TRBJ2-5	once	CASSFQDSRGGGTQYF	TGTGCCAGCAGTTTCCAGGACAGCCGTGGTGGAGGGACCCAGTACTTC
TRBV18	TRBD1	TRBJ2-3	-	CASSPVGTGADTQYF	TGTGCCAGCTCACCAGTGGGGACAGGGGCAGATACGCAGTATTTT
TRBV15	-	TRBJ1-2	once	CATSRDGRGGNNYGYTF	TGTGCCACCAGCAGAGATGGCCGGGGGGGAAATAACTATGGCTACACCTTC
TRBV7-2	-	TRBJ2-5	few	CASSLVPGSGETQYF	TGTGCCAGCAGCTTAGTTCCGGGGTCAGGGGAGACCCAGTACTTC
TRBV20-1	-	TRBJ2-4	-	CSANGVDNIQYF	TGCAGTGCTAATGGGGTGGATAACATTCAGTACTTC
TRBV2	-	TRBJ1-5	-	CACGQGLSQPQHF	TGTGCCTGCGGTCAGGGGCTGTCACAGCCCCAGCATTTT
TRBV5-6	-	TRBJ1-2	-	CASSLDRSRDGYTF	TGTGCCAGCAGCTTGGATCGGAGTAGGGATGGCTACACCTTC
TRBV7-2	TRBD2	TRBJ2-1	-	CASSTGLVGVNEQFF	TGTGCCAGCAGCACGGGACTAGTGGGGGTGAATGAGCAGTTCTTC
TRBV6-2/TRBV6-3	-	TRBJ2-7	once	CASSYSIGPGLSYEQYF	TGTGCCAGCAGTTACTCGATTGGTCCGGGGCTCTCCTACGAGCAGTACTTC
TRBV24-1	-	TRBJ2-3	few	CATSEGVGTDTQYF	TGTGCCACCAGTGAGGGGGTTGGCACAGATACGCAGTATTTT
TRBV11-2	-	TRBJ2-2	-	CASSVQGLLDGELFF	TGTGCCAGCAGCGTCCAGGGCTTGTTGGACGGGGAGCTGTTTTTT
TRBV12-3/TRBV12-4	-	TRBJ2-7	-	CASSAILQSYEQYF	TGTGCCAGCAGTGCGATTTTACAGTCCTACGAGCAGTACTTC
TRBV28	-	TRBJ2-7	-	CASSPAGLLGGYEQYF	TGTGCCAGCAGTCCCGCAGGTCTACTTGGTGGGTACGAGCAGTACTTC
TRBV5-1	TRBD2	TRBJ2-3	few	CASSVREGTNTQYF	TGCGCCAGCAGCGTCCGGGAGGGTACAAATACGCAGTATTTT
TRBV10-3	TRBD1	TRBJ1-3	-	CAISLGQGRYGNTIYF	TGTGCCATCAGCCTCGGACAGGGGCGTTATGGAAACACCATATATTTT
TRBV6-6	-	TRBJ1-1	few	CASSAVENTEAFF	TGTGCCAGCAGCGCGGTTGAGAACACTGAAGCTTTCTTT